Listed below are T cell receptor beta chains from one sample, sequenced in a study of identical twins. TCRdb re-analysed the 5' RACE reads in MiXCR, keeping a single row per CDR3 protein. The sample holds 450,000 to 650,000 distinct CDR3 sequences, 7.5% to 10% seen once. The same sample was also used in a study of yellow fever vaccine responses in identical twins.

Sequenced sample: PBMCs. All receptors derive from a woman aged 18 to 35 in good health. Both conserved end residues are part of each CDR3. A D gene is named only where the DNA matches it firmly. Not every row has a clone size; where given, it reads once, few, many or a size class.

>few|.|TRBJ1-6|TRBV6-2/TRBV6-3
.
CASSSSDSPLHF
>many|.|TRBJ2-7|TRBV6-1
TGTGCCAGCAGCCTCTATCGCGGAATATTCTACGAGCAGTACTTC
CASSLYRGIFYEQYF
>many|.|TRBJ2-3|TRBV11-2
TGTGCCAGCAGCCTAACAGGGTTCAGCACAGATACGCAGTATTTT
CASSLTGFSTDTQYF
>few|TRBD2|TRBJ2-3|TRBV4-2
TGTGCCAGCAGCCAAGAATACGGACTAGCGGGAGTGAGGGATACGCAGTATTTT
CASSQEYGLAGVRDTQYF
>.|.|TRBJ2-3|TRBV7-3
TGTGCCAGCAGCTTAATGGCTCTCGGAGATACGCAGTATTTT
CASSLMALGDTQYF
>many|.|TRBJ2-5|TRBV7-3
TGTGCCAGCAGCTTAACCCTTACAGGGTCCCAGTACTTC
CASSLTLTGSQYF
>.|.|TRBJ2-7|TRBV7-2
TGTGCCAGCAGCTCCCCTCGCAGTTCATACCCTAGACGGAACTTC
CASSSPRSSYPRRNF
>.|TRBD1|TRBJ2-1|TRBV12-3/TRBV12-4
TGTGCCAGCAGTAGTAGACAGGGAACCTCCAATGGGGGTGAGCAGTTCTTC
CASSSRQGTSNGGEQFF
>many|.|TRBJ2-1|TRBV12-3/TRBV12-4
TGTGCCAGCAGTTTAAGGGGAGGGGGGGGCGATGAGCAGTTCTTC
CASSLRGGGGDEQFF
>few|.|TRBJ2-7|TRBV6-5
TGTGCCAGCGGCGTGTTGTACGAGCAGTACTTC
CASGVLYEQYF
>many|TRBD2|TRBJ2-3|TRBV5-1
TGCGCCAGCAGCTTGGAGATCCAGCGGGAGGTTCCCACAGATACGCAGTATTTT
CASSLEIQREVPTDTQYF
>many|.|TRBJ2-3|TRBV4-3
TGCGCCAGCAGCCAAGGGCAGCGGACAAGGGATACGCAGTATTTT
CASSQGQRTRDTQYF
>.|.|TRBJ2-3|TRBV29-1
TGCAGCGTTGAGCCTGGCAGGACAGATACGCAGTATTTT
CSVEPGRTDTQYF
>.|TRBD1|TRBJ2-4|TRBV7-2
TGTGCCAGCAGCTTAGAGCGGACAGGGGAGGGCATTCAGTACTTC
CASSLERTGEGIQYF
>many|.|TRBJ2-7|TRBV10-3
TGTGCCATCAGTGAGGAGCTGAATTCCTACGAGCAGTACTTC
CAISEELNSYEQYF
>many|.|TRBJ2-1|TRBV6-2/TRBV6-3
TGTGCCAGCAGCAACACCTATGAGCAGTTCTTC
CASSNTYEQFF
>many|.|TRBJ1-1|TRBV5-1
TGCGCCAGCAGCTTGGTAAACGGGGGCACTGAAGCTTTCTTT
CASSLVNGGTEAFF
>many|.|TRBJ2-7|TRBV12-3/TRBV12-4
TGTGCCAGCAAAGAAGAGGATCAAATCTACTACGAGCAGTACTTC
CASKEEDQIYYEQYF
>many|.|TRBJ2-1|TRBV7-3
TGTGCCAGCAGCTCAGACAGTGTCCCTTACAATGAGCAGTTCTTC
CASSSDSVPYNEQFF
>many|TRBD1|TRBJ1-5|TRBV9
TGTGCCAGCAGCGTCGGACAGGGCCAGCCCCAGCATTTT
CASSVGQGQPQHF
>many|.|TRBJ2-1|TRBV11-2
TGTGCCAGCAGCTTAGTTTTGGGACTCCACCGCAATGAGCAGTTCTTC
CASSLVLGLHRNEQFF
>.|.|TRBJ1-5|TRBV7-2
TGTGCCAGCAGATTAGGGGGGGGGCAGCCCCAGCATTTT
CASRLGGGQPQHF
>few|.|TRBJ1-2|TRBV2
TGTGCCAGCAGTGAAGCGCTCAAAGCCTCCAGGCAGAATGGCTACACCTTC
CASSEALKASRQNGYTF
>.|.|TRBJ1-1|TRBV18
TGTGCCAGCTCACCTGGGACGTCCGGATTTGAAGCTTTCTTT
CASSPGTSGFEAFF
>few|.|TRBJ1-1|TRBV29-1
TGCAGCGTCCCGGACAGATCGGGTGAAGCTTTCTTT
CSVPDRSGEAFF
>many|TRBD1|TRBJ2-1|TRBV12-3/TRBV12-4
TGTGCCAGCAGTTTTGACAGGGGGGGTAACAATGAGCAGTTCTTC
CASSFDRGGNNEQFF
>.|.|TRBJ2-7|TRBV5-1
TGCGCCAGCAGCTTGGGGTCCGGGGCCAACTACGAGCAGTACTTC
CASSLGSGANYEQYF
>few|TRBD2|TRBJ2-1|TRBV11-2
TGTGCCAGCAGCTCTCGACTAGCTATGGATGAGCAGTTCTTC
CASSSRLAMDEQFF
>few|.|TRBJ1-4|TRBV7-9
TGTGCCAGCAGCTTAGCTCCAGGGGTGGTTGAAAAACTGTTTTTT
CASSLAPGVVEKLFF
>many|TRBD2|TRBJ2-7|TRBV29-1
TGCAGCGGAATTCAGCGGGAGGTCTACGAGCAGTACTTC
CSGIQREVYEQYF
>.|TRBD2|TRBJ2-1|TRBV6-2/TRBV6-3
TGTGCCAGCAGGCAACTAGCGGGAGTCCATGAGCAGTTCTTC
CASRQLAGVHEQFF
>.|.|TRBJ2-7|TRBV20-1
TGCAGTGCTAAGAGTAGCTATTCCTCCTACGAGCAGTACTTC
CSAKSSYSSYEQYF
>many|.|TRBJ2-4|TRBV3-1
TGTGCCAGCAGCCAAGAAAACATTCAGTACTTC
CASSQENIQYF
>many|.|TRBJ1-1|TRBV6-2/TRBV6-3
TGTGCCAGCAGTTACTACGCACTTTCAACGGAAGCTTTCTTT
CASSYYALSTEAFF
>few|TRBD2|TRBJ2-7|TRBV2
TGTGCCAGCAGTGAATCGGCTAGCGGGAGGATGGGCGAGCAGTACTTC
CASSESASGRMGEQYF
>.|TRBD2|TRBJ2-3|TRBV9
TGTGCCAGCAGCGGAACGACTAGCGGGGGGGCGTTGCAGTATTTT
CASSGTTSGGALQYF
>few|TRBD2|TRBJ2-1|TRBV4-3
TGCGCCAGCAGCCAAGATCTCCCCCTAGCGGGAGGCTACAATGAGCAGTTCTTC
CASSQDLPLAGGYNEQFF
>many|TRBD1|TRBJ1-6|TRBV2
TGTGCCAGCAGAGGACAGGGCGATAATTCACCCCTCCACTTT
CASRGQGDNSPLHF
>few|.|TRBJ2-3|TRBV24-1
TGTGCCACCAGTGATTTGCCAGGGATTAGCGCAGATACGCAGTATTTT
CATSDLPGISADTQYF
>few|.|TRBJ2-2|TRBV14
TGTGCCAGCAGCCAAGAGGGGGTTCGGGATTCCGGGGAGCTGTTTTTT
CASSQEGVRDSGELFF
>few|.|TRBJ2-5|TRBV5-5
TGTGCCAGCAGCTGGTTGTTAGCGACGGCCCAAGAGACCCAGTACTTC
CASSWLLATAQETQYF
>many|.|TRBJ2-4|TRBV5-5
TGTGCCAGCAGCTTCCGGCTGGCGACTGTGCGGTTAAACATTCAGTACTTC
CASSFRLATVRLNIQYF
>many|.|TRBJ2-2|TRBV12-5
TGTGCTAGTGGGTCAGAGGGTTACACCGGGGAGCTGTTTTTT
CASGSEGYTGELFF
>.|TRBD1|TRBJ2-1|TRBV25-1
TGTGCCAGCAGTGGGCCACCACAGGGGGCGCAGTTCTTC
CASSGPPQGAQFF
>many|TRBD1|TRBJ2-3|TRBV5-5
TGTGCCAGCAGCTCTGGGACAGGAAAGACAGATACGCAGTATTTT
CASSSGTGKTDTQYF
>many|.|TRBJ1-6|TRBV21-1
TGTGCCAGCAGCAAAGGGGACCCCGTTAGTAATTCACCCCTCCACTTT
CASSKGDPVSNSPLHF
>.|.|TRBJ2-5|TRBV28
TGTGCCAGCAGTTCCGGGACTCTGGAGTGGTACTTC
CASSSGTLEWYF
>few|TRBD2|TRBJ2-1|TRBV15
TGTGCCACCAGCAGAGGAGCGGGAACAAACAATGAGCAGTTCTTC
CATSRGAGTNNEQFF
>many|TRBD1|TRBJ2-1|TRBV6-5
TGTGCCAGCAGTTTGACAGGGAACAGGGATGAGCAGTTCTTC
CASSLTGNRDEQFF